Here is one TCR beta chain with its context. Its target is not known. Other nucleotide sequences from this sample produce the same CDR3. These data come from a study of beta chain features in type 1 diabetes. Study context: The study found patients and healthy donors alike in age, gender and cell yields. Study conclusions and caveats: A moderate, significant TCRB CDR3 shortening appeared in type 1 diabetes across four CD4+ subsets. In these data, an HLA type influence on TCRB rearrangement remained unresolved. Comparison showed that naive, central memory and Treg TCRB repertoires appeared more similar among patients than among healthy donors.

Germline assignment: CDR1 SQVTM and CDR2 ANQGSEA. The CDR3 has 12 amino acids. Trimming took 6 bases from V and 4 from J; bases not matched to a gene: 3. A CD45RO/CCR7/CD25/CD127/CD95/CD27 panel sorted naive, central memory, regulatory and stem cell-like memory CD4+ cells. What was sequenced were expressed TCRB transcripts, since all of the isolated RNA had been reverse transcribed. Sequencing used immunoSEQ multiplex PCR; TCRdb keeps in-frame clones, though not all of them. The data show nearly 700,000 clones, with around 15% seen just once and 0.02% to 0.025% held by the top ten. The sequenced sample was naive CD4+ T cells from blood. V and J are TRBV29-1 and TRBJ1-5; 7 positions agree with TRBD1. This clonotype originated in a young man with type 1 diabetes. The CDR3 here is CSVAGGNQPQHF. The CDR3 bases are TGCAGCGTAGCAGGGGGAAATCAGCCCCAGCATTTT.